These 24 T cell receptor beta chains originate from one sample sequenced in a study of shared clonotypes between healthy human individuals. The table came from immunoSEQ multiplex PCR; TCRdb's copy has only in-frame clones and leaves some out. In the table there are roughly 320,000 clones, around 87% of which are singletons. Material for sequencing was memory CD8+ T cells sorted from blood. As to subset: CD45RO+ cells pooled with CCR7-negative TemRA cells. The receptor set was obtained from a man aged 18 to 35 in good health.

The CDR3, as DNA: TGTGCCAGTAGTCTCGGGACAGGGTGGAATTCACCCCTCCACTTT. This gives the protein CASSLGTGWNSPLHF. The V and J genes are TRBV19 and TRBJ1-6; 9 bases are shared with TRBD1. The CDR3 sequence is 15 residues long. Germline CDR1 reads LNHDA; CDR2 reads SQIVND (reference sequence). The V and J ends lost 5 bases and 7 bases, in that order; junction bases with no gene match: 6.

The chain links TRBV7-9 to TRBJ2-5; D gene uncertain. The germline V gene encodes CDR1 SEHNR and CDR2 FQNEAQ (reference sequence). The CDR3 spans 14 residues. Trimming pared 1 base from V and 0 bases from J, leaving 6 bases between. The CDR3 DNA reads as TGTGCCAGCAGCTTAGGGCAAGACCAAGAGACCCAGTACTTC. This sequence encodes CASSLGQDQETQYF.

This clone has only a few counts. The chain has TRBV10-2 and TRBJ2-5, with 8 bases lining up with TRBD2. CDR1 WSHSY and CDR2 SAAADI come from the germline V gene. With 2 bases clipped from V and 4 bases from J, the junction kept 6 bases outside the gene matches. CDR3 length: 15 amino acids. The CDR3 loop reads CASSERRGGAETQYF. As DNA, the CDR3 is TGCGCCAGCAGTGAGCGACGGGGGGGCGCAGAGACCCAGTACTTC.

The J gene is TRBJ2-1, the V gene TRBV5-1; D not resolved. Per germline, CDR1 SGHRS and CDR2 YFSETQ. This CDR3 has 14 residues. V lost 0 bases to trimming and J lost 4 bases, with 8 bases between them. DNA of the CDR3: TGCGCCAGCAGCTTGGCCGGGCTATACAATGAGCAGTTCTTC. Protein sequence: CASSLAGLYNEQFF.

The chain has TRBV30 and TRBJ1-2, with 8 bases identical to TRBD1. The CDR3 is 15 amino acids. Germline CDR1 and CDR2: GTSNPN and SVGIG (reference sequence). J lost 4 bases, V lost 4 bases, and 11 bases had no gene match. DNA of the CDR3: TGTGCCTGGACAGGGACAGGCAAGCAGGGCTATGGCTACACCTTC. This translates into CAWTGTGKQGYGYTF.

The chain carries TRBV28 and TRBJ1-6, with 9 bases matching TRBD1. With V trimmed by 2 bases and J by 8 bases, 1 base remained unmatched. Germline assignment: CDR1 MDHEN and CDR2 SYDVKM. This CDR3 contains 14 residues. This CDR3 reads CASSLGQGHSPLHF. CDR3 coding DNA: TGTGCCAGCAGTTTAGGACAGGGGCATTCACCCCTCCACTTT.

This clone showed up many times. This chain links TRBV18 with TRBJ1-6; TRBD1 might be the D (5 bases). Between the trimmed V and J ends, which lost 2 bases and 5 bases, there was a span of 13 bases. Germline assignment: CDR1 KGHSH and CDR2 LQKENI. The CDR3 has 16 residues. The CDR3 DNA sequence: TGTGCCAGCTCACCATTTAGGGGTAACCATAATTCACCCCTCCACTTT. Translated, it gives CASSPFRGNHNSPLHF. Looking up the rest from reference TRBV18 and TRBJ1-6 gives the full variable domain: NAGVMQNPRHLVRRRGQEARLRCSPMKGHSHVYWYRQLPEEGLKFMVYLQKENIIDESGMPKERFSAEFPKEGPSILRIQQVVRGDSAAYFCASSPFRGNHNSPLHFGNGTRLTVT.

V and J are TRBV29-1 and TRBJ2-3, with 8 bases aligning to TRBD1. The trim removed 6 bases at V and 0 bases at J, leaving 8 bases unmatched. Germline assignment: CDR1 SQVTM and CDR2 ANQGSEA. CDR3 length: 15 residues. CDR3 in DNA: TGCAGCGTGGAGGACAGGGCGACTAGCACAGATACGCAGTATTTT. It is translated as CSVEDRATSTDTQYF.

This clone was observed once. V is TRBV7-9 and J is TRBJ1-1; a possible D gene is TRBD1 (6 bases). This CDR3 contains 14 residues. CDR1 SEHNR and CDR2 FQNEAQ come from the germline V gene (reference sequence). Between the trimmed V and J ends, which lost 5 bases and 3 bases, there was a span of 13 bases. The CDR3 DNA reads TGTGCCAGCAGCCGTGAGAGGGGGGACACTGAAGCTTTCTTT. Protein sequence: CASSRERGDTEAFF. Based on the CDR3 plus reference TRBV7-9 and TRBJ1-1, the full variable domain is DTGVSQNPRHKITKRGQNVTFRCDPISEHNRLYWYRQTLGQGPEFLTYFQNEAQLEKSRLLSDRFSAERPKGSFSTLEIQRTEQGDSAMYLCASSRERGDTEAFFGQGTRLTVV.

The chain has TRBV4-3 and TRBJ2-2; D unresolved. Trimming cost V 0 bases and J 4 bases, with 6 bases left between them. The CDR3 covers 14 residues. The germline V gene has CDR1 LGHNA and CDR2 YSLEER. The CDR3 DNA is TGCGCCAGCAGCCAAGACACCTCCACCGGGGAGCTGTTTTTT. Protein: CASSQDTSTGELFF.

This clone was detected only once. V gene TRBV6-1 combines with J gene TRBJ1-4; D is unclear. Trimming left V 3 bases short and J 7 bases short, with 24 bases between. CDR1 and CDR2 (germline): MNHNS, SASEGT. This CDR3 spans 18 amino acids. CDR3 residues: CASSELSLHIGLGEKLFF. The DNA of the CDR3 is TGTGCCAGCAGTGAGCTCTCCCTCCACATCGGGTTGGGTGAAAAACTGTTTTTT.

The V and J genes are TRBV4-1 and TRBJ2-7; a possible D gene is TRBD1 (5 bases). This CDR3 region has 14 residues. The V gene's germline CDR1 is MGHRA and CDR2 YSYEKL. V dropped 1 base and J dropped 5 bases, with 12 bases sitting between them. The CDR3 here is CASSQVGRDHEQYF. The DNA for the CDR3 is TGCGCCAGCAGCCAAGTAGGCAGGGATCACGAGCAGTACTTC.

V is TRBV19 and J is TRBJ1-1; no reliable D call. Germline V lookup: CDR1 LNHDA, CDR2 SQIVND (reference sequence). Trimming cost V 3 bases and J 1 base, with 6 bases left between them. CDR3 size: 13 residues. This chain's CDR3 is CASSIFGNTEAFF. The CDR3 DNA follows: TGTGCCAGTAGTATTTTCGGGAACACTGAAGCTTTCTTT.

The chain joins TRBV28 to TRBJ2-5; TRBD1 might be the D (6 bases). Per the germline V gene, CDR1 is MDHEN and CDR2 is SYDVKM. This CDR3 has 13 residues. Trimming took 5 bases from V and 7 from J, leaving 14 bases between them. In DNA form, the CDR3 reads TGTGCCAGCAGTCTCCCGGAAGGGGGGACCCAGTACTTC. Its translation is CASSLPEGGTQYF. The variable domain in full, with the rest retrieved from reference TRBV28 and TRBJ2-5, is DVKVTQSSRYLVKRTGEKVFLECVQDMDHENMFWYRQDPGLGLRLIYFSYDVKMKEKGDIPEGYSVSREKKERFSLILESASTNQTSMYLCASSLPEGGTQYFGPGTRLLVL.

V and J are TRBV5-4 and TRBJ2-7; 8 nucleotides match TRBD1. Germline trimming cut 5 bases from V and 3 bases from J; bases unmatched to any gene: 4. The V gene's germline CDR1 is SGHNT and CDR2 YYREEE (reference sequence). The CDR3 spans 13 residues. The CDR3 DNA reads TGTGCCAGCAGTCAAGACAGGGGCTACGAGCAGTACTTC. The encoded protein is CASSQDRGYEQYF.

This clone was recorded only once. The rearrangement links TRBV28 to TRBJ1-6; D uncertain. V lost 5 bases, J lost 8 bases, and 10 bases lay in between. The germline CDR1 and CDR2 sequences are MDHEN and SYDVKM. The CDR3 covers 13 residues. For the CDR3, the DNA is TGTGCCAGCAGTCCCCGACACCATTCACCCCTCCACTTT. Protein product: CASSPRHHSPLHF.

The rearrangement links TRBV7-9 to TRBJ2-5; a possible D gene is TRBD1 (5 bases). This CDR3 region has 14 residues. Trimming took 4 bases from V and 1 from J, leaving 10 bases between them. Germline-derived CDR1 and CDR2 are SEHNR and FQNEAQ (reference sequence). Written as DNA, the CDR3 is TGTGCCAGCAGCTCCTTTGGGGCCCAAGAGACCCAGTACTTC. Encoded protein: CASSSFGAQETQYF.

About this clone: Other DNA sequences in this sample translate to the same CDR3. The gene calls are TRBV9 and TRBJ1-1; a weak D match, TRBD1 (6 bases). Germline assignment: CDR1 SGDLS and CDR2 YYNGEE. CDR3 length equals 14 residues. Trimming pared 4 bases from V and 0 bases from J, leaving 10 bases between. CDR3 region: CASSLGTMNTEAFF. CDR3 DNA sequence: TGTGCCAGCAGCCTTGGGACAATGAACACTGAAGCTTTCTTT.

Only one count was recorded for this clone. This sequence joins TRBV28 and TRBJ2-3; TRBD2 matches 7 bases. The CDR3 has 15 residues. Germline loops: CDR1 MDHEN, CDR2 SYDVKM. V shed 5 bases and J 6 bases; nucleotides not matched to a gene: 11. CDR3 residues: CASSTRAGYMDTQYF. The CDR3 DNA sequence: TGTGCCAGCAGTACCCGAGCGGGGTACATGGATACGCAGTATTTT.

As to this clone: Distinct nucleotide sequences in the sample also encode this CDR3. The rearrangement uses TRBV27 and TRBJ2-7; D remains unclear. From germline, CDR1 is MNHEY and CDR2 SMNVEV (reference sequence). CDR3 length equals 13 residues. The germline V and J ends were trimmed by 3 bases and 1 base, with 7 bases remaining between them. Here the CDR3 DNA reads TGTGCCAGCAGTTTTGGGGTTTCCTACGAGCAGTACTTC. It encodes CASSFGVSYEQYF.

CDR3 in DNA: TGCGCCAGCAGCTTTCCCTCTGCCACAGGGGCCTACGAGCAGTACTTC. Amino acid sequence: CASSFPSATGAYEQYF. The chain recombines TRBV5-1 with TRBJ2-7; 7 nucleotides agree with TRBD1. The ends lost 2 bases at V and 2 bases at J; junction bases unmatched: 10. The CDR3 is made up of 16 amino acids. The germline gives CDR1 SGHRS, CDR2 YFSETQ.

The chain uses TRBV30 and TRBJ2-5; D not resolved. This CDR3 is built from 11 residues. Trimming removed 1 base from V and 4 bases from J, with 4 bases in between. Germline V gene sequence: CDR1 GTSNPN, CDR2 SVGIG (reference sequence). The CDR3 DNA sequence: TGTGCCTGGAGTGAATTAGAGACCCAGTACTTC. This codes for CAWSELETQYF.

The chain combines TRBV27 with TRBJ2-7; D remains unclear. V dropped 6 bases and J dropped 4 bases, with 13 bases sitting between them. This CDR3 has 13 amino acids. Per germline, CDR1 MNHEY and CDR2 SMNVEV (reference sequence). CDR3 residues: CASSLGPGYEQYF. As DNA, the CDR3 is TGTGCCAGCAGCTTAGGCCCCGGGTACGAGCAGTACTTC.

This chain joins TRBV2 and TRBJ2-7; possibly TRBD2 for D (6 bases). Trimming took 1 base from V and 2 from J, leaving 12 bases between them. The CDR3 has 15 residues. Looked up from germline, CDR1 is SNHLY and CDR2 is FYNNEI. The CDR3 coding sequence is TGTGCCAGCAGTGAAGGGCGGGACCCTACCTACGAGCAGTACTTC. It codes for CASSEGRDPTYEQYF.